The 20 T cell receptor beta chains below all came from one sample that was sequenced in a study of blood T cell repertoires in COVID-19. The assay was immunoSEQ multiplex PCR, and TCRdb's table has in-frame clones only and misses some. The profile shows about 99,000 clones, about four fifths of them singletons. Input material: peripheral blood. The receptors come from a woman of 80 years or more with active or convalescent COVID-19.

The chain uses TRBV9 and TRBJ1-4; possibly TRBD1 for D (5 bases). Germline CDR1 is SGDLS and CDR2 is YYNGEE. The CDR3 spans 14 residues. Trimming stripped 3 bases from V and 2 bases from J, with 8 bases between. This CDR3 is CASSARGTNEKLFF. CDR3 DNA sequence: TGTGCCAGCAGCGCCCGGGGGACTAATGAAAAACTGTTTTTT.

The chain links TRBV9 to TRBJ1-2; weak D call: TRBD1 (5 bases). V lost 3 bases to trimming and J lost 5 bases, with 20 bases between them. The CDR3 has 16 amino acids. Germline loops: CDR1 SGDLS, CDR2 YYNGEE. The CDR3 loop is CASSASGIQGGYGYTF. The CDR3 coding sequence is TGTGCCAGCAGCGCTAGCGGTATCCAGGGCGGGTATGGCTACACCTTC. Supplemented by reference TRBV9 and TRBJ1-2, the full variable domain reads DSGVTQTPKHLITATGQRVTLRCSPRSGDLSVYWYQQSLDQGLQFLIQYYNGEERAKGNILERFSAQQFPDLHSELNLSSLELGDSALYFCASSASGIQGGYGYTFGSGTRLTVV.

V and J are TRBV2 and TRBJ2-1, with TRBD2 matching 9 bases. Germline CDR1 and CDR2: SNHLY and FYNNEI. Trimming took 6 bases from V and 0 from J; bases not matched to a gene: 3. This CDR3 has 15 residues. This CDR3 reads CASSGLASSYNEQFF. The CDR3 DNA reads TGTGCCAGCAGCGGACTAGCGAGCTCCTACAATGAGCAGTTCTTC.

CDR3 loop: CASAGWGAGGTDTQYF. CDR3 bases: TGTGCCAGCGCTGGGTGGGGAGCGGGAGGGACAGATACGCAGTATTTT. The chain joins TRBV28 to TRBJ2-3, with TRBD2 identical over 10 bases. The CDR3 covers 16 residues. In germline, CDR1 is MDHEN, CDR2 SYDVKM. With 8 bases clipped from V and 3 bases from J, the junction kept 11 bases outside the gene matches.

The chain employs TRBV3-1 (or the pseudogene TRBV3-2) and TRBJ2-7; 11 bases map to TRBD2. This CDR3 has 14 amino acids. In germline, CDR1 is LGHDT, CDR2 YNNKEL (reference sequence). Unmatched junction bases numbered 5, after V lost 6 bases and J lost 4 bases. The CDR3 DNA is TGTGCCAGCAGTCGGGGACTAGCGGAGTACGAGCAGTACTTC. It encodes CASSRGLAEYEQYF.

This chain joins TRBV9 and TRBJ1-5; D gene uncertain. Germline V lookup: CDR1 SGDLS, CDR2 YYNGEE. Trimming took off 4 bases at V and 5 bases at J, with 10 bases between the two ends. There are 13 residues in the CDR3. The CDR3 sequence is CASSPGVDQPQHF. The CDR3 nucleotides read TGTGCCAGCAGCCCAGGTGTGGATCAGCCCCAGCATTTT.

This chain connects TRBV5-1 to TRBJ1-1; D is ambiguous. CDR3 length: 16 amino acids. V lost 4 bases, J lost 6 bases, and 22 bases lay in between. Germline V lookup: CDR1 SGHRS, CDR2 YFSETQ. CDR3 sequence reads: CASSPYSTGGVSEAFF. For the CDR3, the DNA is TGCGCCAGCAGCCCTTATTCAACGGGAGGAGTATCTGAAGCTTTCTTT.

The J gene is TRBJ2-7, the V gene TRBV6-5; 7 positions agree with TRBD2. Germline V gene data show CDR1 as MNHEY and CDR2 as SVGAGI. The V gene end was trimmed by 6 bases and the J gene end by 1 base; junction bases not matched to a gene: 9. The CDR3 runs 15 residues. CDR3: CASSPGGVGSYEQYF. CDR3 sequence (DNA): TGTGCCAGCAGCCCGGGGGGAGTCGGTTCCTACGAGCAGTACTTC.

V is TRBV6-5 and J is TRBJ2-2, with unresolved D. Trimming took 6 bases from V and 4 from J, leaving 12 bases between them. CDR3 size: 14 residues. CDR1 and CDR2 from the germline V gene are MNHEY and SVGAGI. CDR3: CASRARRSTGELFF. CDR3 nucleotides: TGTGCCAGCAGGGCCAGGCGATCCACCGGGGAGCTGTTTTTT.

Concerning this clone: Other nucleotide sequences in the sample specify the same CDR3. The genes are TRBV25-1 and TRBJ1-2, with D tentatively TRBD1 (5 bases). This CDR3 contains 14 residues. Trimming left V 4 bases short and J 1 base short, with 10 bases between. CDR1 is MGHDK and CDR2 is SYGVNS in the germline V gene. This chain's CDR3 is CASSGGGDNYGYTF. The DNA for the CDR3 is TGTGCCAGCAGTGGGGGAGGGGATAACTATGGCTACACCTTC.

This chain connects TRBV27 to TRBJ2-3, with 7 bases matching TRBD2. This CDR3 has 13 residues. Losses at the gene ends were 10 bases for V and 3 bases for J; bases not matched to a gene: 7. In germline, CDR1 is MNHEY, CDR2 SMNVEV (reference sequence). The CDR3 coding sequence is TGTGCCATCCGGGGGGAAAGGACAGATACGCAGTATTTT. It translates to CAIRGERTDTQYF.

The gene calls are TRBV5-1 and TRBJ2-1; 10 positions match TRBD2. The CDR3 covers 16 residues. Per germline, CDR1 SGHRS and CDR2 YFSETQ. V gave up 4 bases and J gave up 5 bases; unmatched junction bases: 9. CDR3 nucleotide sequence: TGCGCCAGCAGCGCTTTGAGAGCGGGAGGGGACAATGAGCAGTTCTTC. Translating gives CASSALRAGGDNEQFF.

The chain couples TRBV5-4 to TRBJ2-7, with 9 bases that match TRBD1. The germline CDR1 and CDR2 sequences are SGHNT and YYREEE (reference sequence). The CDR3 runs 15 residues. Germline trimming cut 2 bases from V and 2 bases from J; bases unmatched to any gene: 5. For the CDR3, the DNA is TGTGCCAGCAGCTTAGGGACAGGGAATCCCTACGAGCAGTACTTC. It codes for CASSLGTGNPYEQYF.

The CDR3, as DNA: TGTGCCAGCAAACCAGGACAGGGAAACACTGAAGCTTTCTTT. It is translated as CASKPGQGNTEAFF. The chain carries TRBV7-9 and TRBJ1-1; TRBD1 aligns across 8 bases. Trimming took 7 bases from V and 2 from J; bases not matched to a gene: 6. The CDR3 length is 14 residues. In germline, CDR1 is SEHNR, CDR2 FQNEAQ (reference sequence).

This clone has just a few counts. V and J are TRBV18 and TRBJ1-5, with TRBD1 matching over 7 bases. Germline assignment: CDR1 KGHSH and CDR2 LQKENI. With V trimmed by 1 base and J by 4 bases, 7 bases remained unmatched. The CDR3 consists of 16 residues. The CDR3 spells CASSPLSGGRNQPQHF. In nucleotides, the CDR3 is TGTGCCAGCTCACCACTGTCAGGGGGGAGGAATCAGCCCCAGCATTTT.

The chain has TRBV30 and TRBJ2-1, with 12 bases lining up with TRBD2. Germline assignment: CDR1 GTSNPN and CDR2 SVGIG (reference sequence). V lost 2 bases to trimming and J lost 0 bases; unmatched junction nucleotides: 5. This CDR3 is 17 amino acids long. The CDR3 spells CAWSKGLAGSSYNEQFF. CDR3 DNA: TGTGCCTGGAGTAAAGGACTAGCGGGGAGCTCCTACAATGAGCAGTTCTTC.

The CDR3 loop reads CASSYLTGITSDGYTF. As DNA, the CDR3 is TGTGCCAGCAGTTACCTGACAGGGATAACTTCGGATGGCTACACCTTC. The gene calls are TRBV27 and TRBJ1-2; 7 bases agree with TRBD1. CDR1 is MNHEY, CDR2 SMNVEV, per germline (reference sequence). Trimming took 4 bases from V and 6 from J; bases not matched to a gene: 14. The CDR3 consists of 16 residues.

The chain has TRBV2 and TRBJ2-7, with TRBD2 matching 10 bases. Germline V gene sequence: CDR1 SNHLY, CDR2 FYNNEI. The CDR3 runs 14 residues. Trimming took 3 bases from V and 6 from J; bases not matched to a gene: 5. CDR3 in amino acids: CASSDKREGGEQYF. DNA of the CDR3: TGTGCCAGCAGTGACAAGCGGGAGGGTGGCGAGCAGTACTTC.

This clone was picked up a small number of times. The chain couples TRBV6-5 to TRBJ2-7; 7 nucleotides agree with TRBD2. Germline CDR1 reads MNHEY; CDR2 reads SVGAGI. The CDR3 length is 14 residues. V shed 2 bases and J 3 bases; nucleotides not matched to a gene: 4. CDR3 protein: CASSYGGSGYEQYF. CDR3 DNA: TGTGCCAGCAGTTACGGCGGGAGCGGCTACGAGCAGTACTTC.

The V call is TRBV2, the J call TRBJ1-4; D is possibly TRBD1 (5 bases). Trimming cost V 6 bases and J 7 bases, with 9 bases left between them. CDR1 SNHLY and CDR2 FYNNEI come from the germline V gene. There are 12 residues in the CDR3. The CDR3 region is CASRGEGEKLFF. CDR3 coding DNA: TGTGCCAGCAGGGGGGAGGGTGAAAAACTGTTTTTT.